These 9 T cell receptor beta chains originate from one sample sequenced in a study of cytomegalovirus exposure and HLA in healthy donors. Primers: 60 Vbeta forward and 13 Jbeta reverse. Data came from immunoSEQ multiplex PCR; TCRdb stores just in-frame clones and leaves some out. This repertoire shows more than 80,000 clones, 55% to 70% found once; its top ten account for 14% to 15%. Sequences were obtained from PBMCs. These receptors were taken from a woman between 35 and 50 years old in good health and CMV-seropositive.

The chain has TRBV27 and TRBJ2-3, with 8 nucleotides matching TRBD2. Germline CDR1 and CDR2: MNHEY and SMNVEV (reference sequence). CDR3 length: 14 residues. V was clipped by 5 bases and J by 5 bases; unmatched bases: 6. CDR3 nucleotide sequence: TGTGCCAGCAGTCTGGGACTAGGCGGAGATACGCAGTATTTT. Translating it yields CASSLGLGGDTQYF.

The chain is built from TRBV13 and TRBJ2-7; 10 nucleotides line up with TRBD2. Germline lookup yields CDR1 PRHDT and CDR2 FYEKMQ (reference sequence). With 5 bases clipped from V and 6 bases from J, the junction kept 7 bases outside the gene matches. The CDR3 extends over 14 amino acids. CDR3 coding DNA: TGTGCCAGCAGCAGTAGCGGGAGGCGGCGCGAGCAGTACTTC. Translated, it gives CASSSSGRRREQYF.

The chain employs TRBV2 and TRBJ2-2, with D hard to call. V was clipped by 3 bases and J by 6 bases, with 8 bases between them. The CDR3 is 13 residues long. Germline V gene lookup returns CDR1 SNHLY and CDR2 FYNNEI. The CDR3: CASSDIPAGELFF. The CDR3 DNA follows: TGTGCCAGCAGTGACATTCCGGCCGGGGAGCTGTTTTTT.

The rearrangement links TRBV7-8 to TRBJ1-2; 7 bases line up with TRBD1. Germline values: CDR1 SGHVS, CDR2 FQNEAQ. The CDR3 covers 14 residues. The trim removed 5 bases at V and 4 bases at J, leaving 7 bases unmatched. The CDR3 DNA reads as TGTGCCAGCAGCCCTCGGGACAGCCCCTATGGCTACACCTTC. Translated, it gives CASSPRDSPYGYTF.

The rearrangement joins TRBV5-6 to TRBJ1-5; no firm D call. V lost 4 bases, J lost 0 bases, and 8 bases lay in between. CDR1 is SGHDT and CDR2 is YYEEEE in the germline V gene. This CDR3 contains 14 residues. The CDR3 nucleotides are TGTGCCAGCAGCGGCGGAGATAGCAATCAGCCCCAGCATTTT. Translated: CASSGGDSNQPQHF.

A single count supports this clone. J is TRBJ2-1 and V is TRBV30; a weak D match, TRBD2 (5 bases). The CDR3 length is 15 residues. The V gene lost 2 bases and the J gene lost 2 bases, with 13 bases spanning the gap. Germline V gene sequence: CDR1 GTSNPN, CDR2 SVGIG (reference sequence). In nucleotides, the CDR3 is TGTGCCTGGAGTTCCATCAGCGGACCCTACAATGAGCAGTTCTTC. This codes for CAWSSISGPYNEQFF.

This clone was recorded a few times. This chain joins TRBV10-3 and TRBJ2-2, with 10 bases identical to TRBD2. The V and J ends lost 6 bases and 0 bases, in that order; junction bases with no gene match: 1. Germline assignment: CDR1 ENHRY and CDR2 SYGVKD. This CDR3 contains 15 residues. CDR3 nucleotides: TGTGCCATCAGGGGACTAGCGTCGAACACCGGGGAGCTGTTTTTT. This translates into CAIRGLASNTGELFF.

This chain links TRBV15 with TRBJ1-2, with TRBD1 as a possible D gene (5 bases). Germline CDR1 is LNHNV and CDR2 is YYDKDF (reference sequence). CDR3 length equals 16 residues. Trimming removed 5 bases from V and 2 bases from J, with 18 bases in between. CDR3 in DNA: TGTGCCACCAGCCCCCGAGGGAGGACATTCAACTATGGCTACACCTTC. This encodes CATSPRGRTFNYGYTF.

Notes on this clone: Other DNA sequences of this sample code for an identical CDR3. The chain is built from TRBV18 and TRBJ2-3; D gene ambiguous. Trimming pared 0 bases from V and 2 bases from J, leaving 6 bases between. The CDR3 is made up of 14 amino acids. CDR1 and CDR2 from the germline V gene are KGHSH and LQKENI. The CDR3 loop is CASSPPSTTDTQYF. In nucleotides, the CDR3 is TGTGCCAGCTCACCACCCTCTACCACAGATACGCAGTATTTT.